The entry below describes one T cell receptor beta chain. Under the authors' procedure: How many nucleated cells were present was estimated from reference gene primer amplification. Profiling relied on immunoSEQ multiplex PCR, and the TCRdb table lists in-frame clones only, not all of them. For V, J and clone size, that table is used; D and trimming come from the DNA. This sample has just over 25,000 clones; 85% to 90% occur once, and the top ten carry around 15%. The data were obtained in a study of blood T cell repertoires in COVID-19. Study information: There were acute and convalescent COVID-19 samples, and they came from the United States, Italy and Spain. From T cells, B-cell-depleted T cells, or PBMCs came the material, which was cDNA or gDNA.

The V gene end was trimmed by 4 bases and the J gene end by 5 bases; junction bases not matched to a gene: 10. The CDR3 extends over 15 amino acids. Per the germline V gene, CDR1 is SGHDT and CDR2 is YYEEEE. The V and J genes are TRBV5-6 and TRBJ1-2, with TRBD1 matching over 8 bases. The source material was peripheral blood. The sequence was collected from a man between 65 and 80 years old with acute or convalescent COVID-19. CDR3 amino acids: CASSQKPGQEYGYTF. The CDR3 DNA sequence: TGTGCCAGCAGCCAGAAACCGGGACAGGAATATGGCTACACCTTC.